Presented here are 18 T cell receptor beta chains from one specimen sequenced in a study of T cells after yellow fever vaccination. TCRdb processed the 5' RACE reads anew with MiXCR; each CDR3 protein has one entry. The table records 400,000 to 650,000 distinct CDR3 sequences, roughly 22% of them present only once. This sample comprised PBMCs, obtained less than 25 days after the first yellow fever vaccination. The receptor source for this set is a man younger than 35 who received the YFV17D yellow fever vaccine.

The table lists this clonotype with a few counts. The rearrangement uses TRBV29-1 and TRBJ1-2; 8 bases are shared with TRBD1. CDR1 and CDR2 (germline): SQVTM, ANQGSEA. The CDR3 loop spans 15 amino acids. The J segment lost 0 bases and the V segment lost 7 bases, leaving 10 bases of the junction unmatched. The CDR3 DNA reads TGCAGCGGGACGGGACAGGCAGACTCTAACTATGGCTACACCTTC. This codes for CSGTGQADSNYGYTF.

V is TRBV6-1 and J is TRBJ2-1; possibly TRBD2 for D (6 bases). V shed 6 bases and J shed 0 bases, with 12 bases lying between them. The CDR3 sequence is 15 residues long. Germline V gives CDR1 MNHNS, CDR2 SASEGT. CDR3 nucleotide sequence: TGTGCCAGCAGACTGGGACTTCTCTCCTACAATGAGCAGTTCTTC. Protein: CASRLGLLSYNEQFF.

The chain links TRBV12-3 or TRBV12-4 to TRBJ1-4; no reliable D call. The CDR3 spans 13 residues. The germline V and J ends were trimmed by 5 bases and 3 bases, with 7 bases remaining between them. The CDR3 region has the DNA TGTGCCAGCAGTCCAGAGGCTAATGAAAAACTGTTTTTT. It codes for CASSPEANEKLFF.

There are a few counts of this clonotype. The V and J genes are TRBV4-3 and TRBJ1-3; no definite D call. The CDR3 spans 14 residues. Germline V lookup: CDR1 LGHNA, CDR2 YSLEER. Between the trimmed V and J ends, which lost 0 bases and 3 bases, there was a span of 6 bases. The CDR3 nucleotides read TGCGCCAGCAGCCAAGATCTTTATGGAAACACCATATATTTT. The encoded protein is CASSQDLYGNTIYF.

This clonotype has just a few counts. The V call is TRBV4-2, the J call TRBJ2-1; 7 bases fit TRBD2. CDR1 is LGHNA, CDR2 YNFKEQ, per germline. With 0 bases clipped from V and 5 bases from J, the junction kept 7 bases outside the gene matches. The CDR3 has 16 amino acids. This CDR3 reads CASSQDKRGRHNEQFF. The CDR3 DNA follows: TGTGCCAGCAGCCAAGATAAGCGGGGACGACACAATGAGCAGTTCTTC.

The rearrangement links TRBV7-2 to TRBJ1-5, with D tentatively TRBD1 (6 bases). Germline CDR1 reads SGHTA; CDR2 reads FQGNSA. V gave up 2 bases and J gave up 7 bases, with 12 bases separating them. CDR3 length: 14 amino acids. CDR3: CASSLSPGEQPQHF. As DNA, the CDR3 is TGTGCCAGCAGCTTAAGTCCAGGGGAACAGCCCCAGCATTTT. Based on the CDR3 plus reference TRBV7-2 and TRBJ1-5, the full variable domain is GAGVSQSPSNKVTEKGKDVELRCDPISGHTALYWYRQSLGQGLEFLIYFQGNSAPDKSGLPSDRFSAERTGGSVSTLTIQRTQQEDSAVYLCASSLSPGEQPQHFGDGTRLSIL.

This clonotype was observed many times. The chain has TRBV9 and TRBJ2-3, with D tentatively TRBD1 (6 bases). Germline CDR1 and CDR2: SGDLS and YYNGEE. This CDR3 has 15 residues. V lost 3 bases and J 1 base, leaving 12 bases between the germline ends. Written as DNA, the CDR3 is TGTGCCAGCAGCGAGAACTACAGGGGCACAGATACGCAGTATTTT. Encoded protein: CASSENYRGTDTQYF.

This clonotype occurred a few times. CDR3 nucleotide sequence: TGTGCCAGTAGTGCATCGGGACTGGGGGGCTACGAGCAGTACTTC. This translates into CASSASGLGGYEQYF. The chain joins TRBV19 to TRBJ2-7, with D tentatively TRBD2 (6 bases). CDR1 is LNHDA, CDR2 SQIVND, per germline (reference sequence). The CDR3 has 15 amino acids. Trimming cost V 5 bases and J 3 bases, with 17 bases left between them.

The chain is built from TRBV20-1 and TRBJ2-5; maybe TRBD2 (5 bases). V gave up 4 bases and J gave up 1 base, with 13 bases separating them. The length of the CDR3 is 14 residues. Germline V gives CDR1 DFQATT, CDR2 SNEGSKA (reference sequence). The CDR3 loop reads CSATHLRGQETQYF. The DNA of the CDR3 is TGCAGTGCTACGCATCTCCGGGGCCAAGAGACCCAGTACTTC.

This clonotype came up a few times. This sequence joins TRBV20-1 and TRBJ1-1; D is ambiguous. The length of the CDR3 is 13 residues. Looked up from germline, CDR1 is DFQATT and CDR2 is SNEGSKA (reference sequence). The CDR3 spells CSARGELNTEAFF. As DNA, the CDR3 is TGCAGCGCCCGCGGGGAGTTGAACACTGAAGCTTTCTTT.

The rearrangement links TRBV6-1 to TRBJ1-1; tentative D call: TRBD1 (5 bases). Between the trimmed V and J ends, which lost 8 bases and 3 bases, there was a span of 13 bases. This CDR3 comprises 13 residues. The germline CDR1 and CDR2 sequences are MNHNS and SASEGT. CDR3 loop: CASVRGADTEAFF. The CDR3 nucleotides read TGTGCCAGCGTAAGGGGCGCGGACACTGAAGCTTTCTTT.

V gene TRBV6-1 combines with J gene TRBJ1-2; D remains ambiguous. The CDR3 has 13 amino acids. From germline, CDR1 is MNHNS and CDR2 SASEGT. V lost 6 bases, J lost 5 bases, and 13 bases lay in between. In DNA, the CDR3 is TGTGCCAGCAGCGCGGGGTCGGAGTATGGCTACACCTTC. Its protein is CASSAGSEYGYTF.

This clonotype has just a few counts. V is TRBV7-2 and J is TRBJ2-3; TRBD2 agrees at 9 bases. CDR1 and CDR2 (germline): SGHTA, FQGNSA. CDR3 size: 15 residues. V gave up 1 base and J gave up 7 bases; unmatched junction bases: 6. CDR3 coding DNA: TGTGCCAGCAGCTTAGTAACCAGCGGGGGGTATACGCAGTATTTT. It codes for CASSLVTSGGYTQYF. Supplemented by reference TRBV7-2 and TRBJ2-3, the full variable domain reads GAGVSQSPSNKVTEKGKDVELRCDPISGHTALYWYRQSLGQGLEFLIYFQGNSAPDKSGLPSDRFSAERTGGSVSTLTIQRTQQEDSAVYLCASSLVTSGGYTQYFGPGTRLTVL.

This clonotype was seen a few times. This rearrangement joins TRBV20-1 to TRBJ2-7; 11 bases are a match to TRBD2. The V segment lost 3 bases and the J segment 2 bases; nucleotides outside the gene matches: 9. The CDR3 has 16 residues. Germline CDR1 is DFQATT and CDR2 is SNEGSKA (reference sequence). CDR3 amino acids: CSARLAGGMMTYEQYF. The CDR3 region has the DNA TGCAGTGCTAGGTTAGCGGGGGGGATGATGACCTACGAGCAGTACTTC.

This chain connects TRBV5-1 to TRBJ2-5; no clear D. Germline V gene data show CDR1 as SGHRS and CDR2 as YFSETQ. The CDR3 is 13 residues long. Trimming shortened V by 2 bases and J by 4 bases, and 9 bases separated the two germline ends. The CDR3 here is CASSLIASETQYF. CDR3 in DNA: TGCGCCAGCAGCTTAATCGCGTCAGAGACCCAGTACTTC.

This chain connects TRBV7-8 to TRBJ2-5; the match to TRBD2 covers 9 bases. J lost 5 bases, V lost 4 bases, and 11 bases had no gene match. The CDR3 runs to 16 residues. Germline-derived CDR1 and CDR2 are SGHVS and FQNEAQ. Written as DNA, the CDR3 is TGTGCCAGCAGCTGGTTCGCGGGGGGGATGCAGGAGACCCAGTACTTC. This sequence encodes CASSWFAGGMQETQYF.

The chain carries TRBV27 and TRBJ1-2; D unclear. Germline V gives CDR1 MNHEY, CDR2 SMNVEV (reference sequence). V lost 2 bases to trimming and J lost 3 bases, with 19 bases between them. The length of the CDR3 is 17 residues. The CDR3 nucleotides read TGTGCCAGCAGTTTAACGGTTCAGGCCTTTCGGGACTATGGCTACACCTTC. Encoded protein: CASSLTVQAFRDYGYTF.

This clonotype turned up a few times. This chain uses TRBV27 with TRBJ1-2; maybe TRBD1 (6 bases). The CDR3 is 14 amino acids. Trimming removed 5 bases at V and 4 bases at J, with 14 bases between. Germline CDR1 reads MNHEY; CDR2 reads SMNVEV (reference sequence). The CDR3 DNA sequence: TGTGCCAGCAGTGTCAACAGGGTGAGCTATGGCTACACCTTC. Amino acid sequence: CASSVNRVSYGYTF.